A selection of T cell receptor beta chains follows, all from one sample in a study of CD8+CD57+ T cells in acquired aplastic anemia. TCRdb re-called the reads with MiXCR, one entry per CDR3 protein. The sample includes some 190,000 distinct CDR3 sequences, roughly half of them seen just once. Material for sequencing was sorted CD4+, CD8+, or CD8+CD57+ T cells (not recorded which) from PBMCs. The source of these receptors is a human donor in good health, serving as a control. Each CDR3 is given with its conserved first and last residue. A D gene is named only where the DNA matches it firmly. Size is stated for part of the rows, as once, few or many counts, or as a class when the clone is expanded.

J gene,D gene,clone size,V gene,CDR3 DNA,CDR3 protein
TRBJ1-2,TRBD1,-,TRBV15,TGTGCCACCAGCAGAGACGGGACAGGGTATGGCTACACCTTC,CATSRDGTGYGYTF
TRBJ2-7,-,many,TRBV7-8,TGTGCCAGCAGCCCCGGGACGGCCGGGGTAGTGTGCTTC,CASSPGTAGVVCF
TRBJ2-6,-,many,TRBV29-1,TGCAGCGTTGAAGTTCGGGACCTTCGCTCTGGGGCCAACGTCCTGACTTTC,CSVEVRDLRSGANVLTF
TRBJ2-7,TRBD2,many,TRBV25-1,TGTGCCAGCGGACTAGCGGGGGGGCCTTATAATGAGCAGTACTTC,CASGLAGGPYNEQYF
TRBJ1-2,TRBD1,-,TRBV15,TGTGCCACCAGCAGACCCTCCGGGACAGGGGCTCGTTATGGCTACACCTTC,CATSRPSGTGARYGYTF
TRBJ1-6,-,-,TRBV25-1,TGTGCCAGCTCTCCGATTAGGGGGGACGATCGAAATTCGCCCCTCCACTTT,CASSPIRGDDRNSPLHF
TRBJ1-5,-,-,TRBV19,TGTGCCAGCCGGCAAGCGGGTCATGGACAGCCCCAGCATTTT,CASRQAGHGQPQHF
TRBJ2-5,-,-,TRBV19,TGTGCCAGTAGTGGGGAAGAGACCCAGTACTTC,CASSGEETQYF
TRBJ2-7,TRBD1,-,TRBV18,TGTGCCAGCTCAAACAGGGGGCCGCACGAGCAGTACTTC,CASSNRGPHEQYF
TRBJ2-1,TRBD2,many,TRBV2,TGTGCCAGCAGAACCTTAGCGGGGGACTACAATGAGCAGTTCTTC,CASRTLAGDYNEQFF
TRBJ1-2,-,-,TRBV29-1,TGCAGCGCCTCCTACCGGAAAGATGGCTACACCTTC,CSASYRKDGYTF
TRBJ2-7,TRBD1,many,TRBV19,TGTGCCAGTAGTGACAGGGGGCGGTCCTACGAGCAGTACTTC,CASSDRGRSYEQYF
TRBJ2-7,-,many,TRBV5-4,TGTGCCAGCAGCTTCGGAGCCGACCCCTCCTACGAGCAGTACTTC,CASSFGADPSYEQYF
TRBJ2-5,TRBD1,many,TRBV5-8,TGTGCCAGCAGCATACCCGGGACAGGGGCCGGAGAGACCCAGTACTTC,CASSIPGTGAGETQYF
TRBJ2-3,-,-,TRBV20-1,TGCAGTGCTACTGGGGGCCGCACAGATACGCAGTATTTT,CSATGGRTDTQYF
TRBJ2-3,TRBD1,-,TRBV4-2,TGTGCCAGCAGCCAACGACAGGGCGCCACAGATACGCAGTATTTT,CASSQRQGATDTQYF
TRBJ2-7,TRBD1,-,TRBV19,TGTGCCAGTAGGACCGGGGACAGCGCCTCCGCTCAGCCCCAGCAGTACTTC,CASRTGDSASAQPQQYF
TRBJ1-6,TRBD1,-,TRBV20-1,TGCAGTGCTACGTCCGGGACAGGGAGTTCACCCCTCCACTTT,CSATSGTGSSPLHF
TRBJ1-2,-,-,TRBV6-5,TGTGCCAGCAGTTCGGGAATGACAGGCTGTGGCTACGCCTTC,CASSSGMTGCGYAF
TRBJ2-7,TRBD2,-,TRBV5-4,TGCGCCAGCAGCCCCAGCGCAGAGTTAGCGGGGAAAGAGCAGTACTTC,CASSPSAELAGKEQYF
TRBJ2-1,TRBD1,-,TRBV5-1,TGCGCCAGCAGCCGGATCTTTGACAGGGGGCCTTCTTACTACAATGAGCAGTTCTTC,CASSRIFDRGPSYYNEQFF
TRBJ2-5,-,many,TRBV10-3,TGTGCCATCAGAGGCGGGCCGAGGGGAGAGACCCAGTACTTC,CAIRGGPRGETQYF
TRBJ2-7,-,many,TRBV10-3,TGTGCCATCAGTCCAGGGATGTCCTACGAGCAGTACTTC,CAISPGMSYEQYF
TRBJ1-1,-,-,TRBV7-9,TGTGCCAGCAGCCTACAGGGTAGCGAAGCTTTCTTT,CASSLQGSEAFF
TRBJ2-5,TRBD1,many,TRBV19,TGTGCCAGTAGTAAGACAGGGGACCAAGAGACCCAGTACTTC,CASSKTGDQETQYF
TRBJ2-5,-,-,TRBV9,TGTGCCAGCAGCGTAGGTGGCCAGTTACAAGAGACCCAGTACTTC,CASSVGGQLQETQYF
TRBJ1-1,TRBD1,once,TRBV10-1,TGCGCCAGCAATGAGTCGACAGGGGCCCCTGAAGCTTTCTTT,CASNESTGAPEAFF
TRBJ1-3,-,-,TRBV9,TGTGCCAGCAGCGTAGCTGACGGCTCTGGAAACACCATATATTTT,CASSVADGSGNTIYF
TRBJ1-3,-,many,TRBV2,TGTGCCAGCAGTGAAGTTTGGGGAAGAAACACCATATATTTT,CASSEVWGRNTIYF
TRBJ2-7,-,many,TRBV28,TGTGCCAGCAGACGTCCCGGGACAACCTACGAGCAGTACTTC,CASRRPGTTYEQYF
TRBJ2-1,TRBD2,-,TRBV7-8,TGTGCCAGCAGCCGCAGCGGGTCTGGGGGGGGTGAGCAGTTCTTC,CASSRSGSGGGEQFF
TRBJ1-5,TRBD1,-,TRBV19,TGTGCCAGTAGTACCGGGACAGGCGGTGTCGGCAATCAGCCCCAGCATTTT,CASSTGTGGVGNQPQHF
TRBJ1-6,TRBD1,few,TRBV7-9,TGTGCCAGTAGACAGGGGGCATCTTCACCCCTCCACTTT,CASRQGASSPLHF
TRBJ2-1,TRBD2,many,TRBV7-6,TGTGCCAGCAGCTCCGGGACTAGCGGGGGGAGCTCCTACAATGAGCAGTTCTTC,CASSSGTSGGSSYNEQFF
TRBJ1-2,-,-,TRBV2,TGTGCCAGCATGTCGGAGGCATCTTTTGGCTACACCTTC,CASMSEASFGYTF
TRBJ2-3,TRBD1,many,TRBV24-1,TGTGCCACCAGTGACATACAGGGGAGAGATACGCAGTATTTT,CATSDIQGRDTQYF
TRBJ2-1,TRBD2,many,TRBV7-9,TGTGCCAGCAGCCCAACGGGACTAGCGGGGGGAAATGAGCAGTTCTTC,CASSPTGLAGGNEQFF
TRBJ1-5,-,-,TRBV7-9,TGTGCCAGCAGCCCAAGTGGTAATAGCAATCAGCCCCAGCATTTT,CASSPSGNSNQPQHF
TRBJ1-2,-,few,TRBV7-9,TGTGCCAGCAGCGTATCCTTAGCGGACTATGGCTACACCTTC,CASSVSLADYGYTF
TRBJ1-5,TRBD1,few,TRBV6-5,TGTGCCAGCAGTAACACGAGACAGGGGGAAATGAATCAGCCCCAGCATTTT,CASSNTRQGEMNQPQHF
TRBJ1-2,-,-,TRBV7-8,TGTGCCGGCAGCTTAGCAGGGGTCTATGGCTACACCTTC,CAGSLAGVYGYTF
TRBJ1-2,TRBD1,-,TRBV6-1,TGTGCCAGCAGCAACAGGGGGGGGAAGGATGGCTACACCTTC,CASSNRGGKDGYTF
TRBJ1-1,TRBD1,many,TRBV7-2,TGTGCCAGCAGTCCCGGGACAGGGAGGATGGCTTTCTTT,CASSPGTGRMAFF
TRBJ2-2,TRBD2,few,TRBV10-3,TGTGCCATCAGGCGGGAGGGGACCGGGGAGCTGTTTTTT,CAIRREGTGELFF
TRBJ1-5,-,many,TRBV5-1,TGCGCCAGCAGCTCCGGAGGCGGCCCGGGACAGCCCCAGCATTTT,CASSSGGGPGQPQHF
TRBJ2-6,-,-,TRBV7-9,TGTGCCAGCAGCGTCAGGGGTCGGAGTTTC,CASSVRGRSF
TRBJ1-1,-,-,TRBV25-1,TGTGCCAGCAGTGAACTCTCGAACACTGAAGCTTTCTTT,CASSELSNTEAFF
TRBJ1-3,TRBD1,-,TRBV5-6,TGTGCCAGCAGCTGGGCCGGGACAGGCCCCTCTGGAAACACCATATACTTT,CASSWAGTGPSGNTIYF
TRBJ1-6,-,-,TRBV10-3,TGTGCCGTCAGTCCCATTGACAGTAATAATTCACCCCTCCACTTC,CAVSPIDSNNSPLHF
TRBJ1-3,-,-,TRBV19,TGTGCCAGTAGGGCCGGCCTTACCTCTGGAAACACCATATATTTT,CASRAGLTSGNTIYF
TRBJ1-6,-,many,TRBV18,TGTGCCAGCTCGCCGAGAAGTAATTCACCCCTCCACTTT,CASSPRSNSPLHF
TRBJ2-5,TRBD1,many,TRBV9,TGTGCCAGCACCATAGGACAGGGCCAAGAGACCCAGTACTTC,CASTIGQGQETQYF
TRBJ1-5,-,many,TRBV4-3,TGCGCCAGCAGCCAAGATAACAATCAGCCCCAGCATTTT,CASSQDNNQPQHF
TRBJ2-3,TRBD2,many,TRBV7-3,TGTGCCAGCAGCTTCAGCGGGGGGGCGATGGATACGCAGTATTTT,CASSFSGGAMDTQYF
TRBJ2-7,-,many,TRBV5-1,TGCGCCAGCAGCTTCAACAGACCCTACGAGCAGTACTTC,CASSFNRPYEQYF